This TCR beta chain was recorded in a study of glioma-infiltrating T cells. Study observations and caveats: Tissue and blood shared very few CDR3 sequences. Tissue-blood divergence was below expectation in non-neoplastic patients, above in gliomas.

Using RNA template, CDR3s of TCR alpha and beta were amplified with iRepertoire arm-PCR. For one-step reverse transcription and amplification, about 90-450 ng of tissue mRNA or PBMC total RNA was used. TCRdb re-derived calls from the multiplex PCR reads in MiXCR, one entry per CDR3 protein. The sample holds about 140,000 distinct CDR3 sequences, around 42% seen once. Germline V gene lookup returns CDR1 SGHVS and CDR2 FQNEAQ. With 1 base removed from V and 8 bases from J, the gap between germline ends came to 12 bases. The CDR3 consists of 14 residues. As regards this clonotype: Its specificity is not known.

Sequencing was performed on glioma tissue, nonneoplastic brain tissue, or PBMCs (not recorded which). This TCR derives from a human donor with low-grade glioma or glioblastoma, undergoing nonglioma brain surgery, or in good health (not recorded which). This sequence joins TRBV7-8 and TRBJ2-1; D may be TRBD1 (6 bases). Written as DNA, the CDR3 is TGTGCCAGCAGCTTAGGACAGGTACGCGATGAGCAGTTCTTC. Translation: CASSLGQVRDEQFF.